The 27 T cell receptor beta chains below come from one sample, sequenced in a study of radiotherapy plus CTLA-4 blockade in lung cancer. TCRdb's table, derived via immunoSEQ multiplex PCR, lists solely in-frame clones and lacks some. The sample yields around 38,000 clones, about 86% seen once. The sample in question was peripheral blood, obtained from a patient treated with radiotherapy plus ipilimumab. These receptors all come from a human donor with non-small cell lung cancer whose response to radiotherapy plus ipilimumab could not be evaluated.

The chain recombines TRBV18 with TRBJ2-3; D is undetermined. This CDR3 spans 14 amino acids. V was clipped by 1 base and J by 6 bases, with 11 bases between them. The germline V gene has CDR1 KGHSH and CDR2 LQKENI. The CDR3, as DNA: TGTGCCAGCTCACCACGGTCAGAGGCGGATACGCAGTATTTT. This translates into CASSPRSEADTQYF.

This chain connects TRBV7-3 to TRBJ2-1; 8 bases agree with TRBD1. V lost 5 bases, J lost 7 bases, and 13 bases stayed unmatched. CDR1 is SGHTA, CDR2 FQGTGA, per germline. This CDR3 comprises 16 residues. CDR3 in amino acids: CASSGTGTQVRNEQFF. The CDR3 DNA sequence: TGTGCCAGCAGCGGGACAGGCACGCAAGTCCGTAATGAGCAGTTCTTC.

The chain recombines TRBV4-3 with TRBJ2-3; 11 bases align to TRBD2. V shed 1 base, J shed 6 bases, and the junction held 9 bases outside the gene matches. The CDR3 is 17 residues long. Looked up from germline, CDR1 is LGHNA and CDR2 is YSLEER. CDR3 loop: CASSQATSGGLRDTQYF. The CDR3 DNA reads TGCGCCAGCAGCCAAGCTACTAGCGGGGGACTACGGGATACGCAGTATTTT.

The V gene is TRBV6-1, the J gene TRBJ2-4; D possibly corresponds to TRBD1 (6 bases). The CDR3 is 13 amino acids. CDR1 and CDR2 from the germline V gene are MNHNS and SASEGT. Trimming shortened V by 6 bases and J by 9 bases, and 15 bases separated the two germline ends. The CDR3 DNA is TGTGCCAGCAGGGCGGACAGCTACCCCATTCAGTACTTC. Residues: CASRADSYPIQYF.

In regard to this clone: One end of the junction does not line up with germline, which may come from a read error. The J gene is TRBJ2-7, the V gene TRBV7-2, with D perhaps TRBD1 (6 bases). Germline CDR1 and CDR2: SGHTA and FQGNSA. This CDR3 is 14 amino acids long. In DNA, the CDR3 is TGTGCCAGCAGCTTCGCACAGGGCTCCTCCGAGCAGTACTTC. Translation gives CASSFAQGSSEQYF.

The chain is built from TRBV27 and TRBJ2-1, with D maybe TRBD2 (6 bases). The CDR3 loop spans 15 amino acids. CDR1 MNHEY and CDR2 SMNVEV come from the germline V gene (reference sequence). The V and J ends lost 5 bases and 4 bases respectively, with 15 bases between them. The CDR3 nucleotides are TGTGCCAGCAGTACTTTGGCGGGAAGTTACAATGAGCAGTTCTTC. This sequence encodes CASSTLAGSYNEQFF.

This chain joins TRBV4-2 and TRBJ1-2, with 9 bases that match TRBD1. J was trimmed by 4 bases and V by 0 bases; bases with no gene match: 6. CDR3 length: 16 residues. Per germline, CDR1 LGHNA and CDR2 YNFKEQ. The CDR3 region has the DNA TGTGCCAGCAGCCAAGATCCTACAGGGGGCGGCTATGGCTACACCTTC. Its protein product is CASSQDPTGGGYGYTF.

In regard to this clone: Other nucleotide sequences from this sample produce the same CDR3. The V call is TRBV9, the J call TRBJ2-2; TRBD1 aligns across 7 bases. With V trimmed by 0 bases and J by 6 bases, 8 bases remained unmatched. Per germline, CDR1 SGDLS and CDR2 YYNGEE. This CDR3 comprises 16 residues. This CDR3 reads CASSVGGGAGAGELFF. For the CDR3, the DNA is TGTGCCAGCAGCGTAGGAGGGGGCGCCGGGGCCGGGGAGCTGTTTTTT.

This clone has only a few counts. This chain connects TRBV6-6 to TRBJ1-2; no reliable D call. The CDR3 sequence is 14 residues long. Germline V CDR1 and CDR2: MNHNY, SVGAGI (reference sequence). V was shortened by 11 bases and J by 1 base, with 17 bases between the two germline ends. The CDR3 DNA follows: TGTGCCTCCACACCGGCGGCTGGTAACTATGGCTACACCTTC. It yields the protein CASTPAAGNYGYTF.

The V call is TRBV6-5, the J call TRBJ2-2; weak D call: TRBD1 (6 bases). The germline V gene encodes CDR1 MNHEY and CDR2 SVGAGI. V was cut by 7 bases and J by 3 bases, with 12 bases left in between. CDR3 length: 14 residues. The CDR3 region has the DNA TGTGCCAGCAAACAGGGAGCTTACACCGGGGAGCTGTTTTTT. This encodes CASKQGAYTGELFF.

This chain connects TRBV7-2 to TRBJ1-1; possibly TRBD1 for D (5 bases). V was clipped by 3 bases and J by 10 bases, with 18 bases between them. Germline V CDR1 and CDR2: SGHTA, FQGNSA. This CDR3 comprises 14 residues. The CDR3 DNA sequence: TGTGCCAGCAGCTTTCATCCCGGGGACTTCTCAGCTTTCTTT. This sequence encodes CASSFHPGDFSAFF.

This clone appeared a single time. The V gene is TRBV7-6, the J gene TRBJ2-1; 11 bases fit TRBD2. Germline-derived CDR1 and CDR2 are SGHVS and FNYEAQ. The CDR3 extends over 17 amino acids. J lost 4 bases, V lost 4 bases, and 9 bases had no gene match. The DNA for the CDR3 is TGTGCCAGCAGCTATTTAGCGGGGGGGAGGAGGTACAATGAGCAGTTCTTC. This gives the protein CASSYLAGGRRYNEQFF.

The chain recombines TRBV11-2 with TRBJ2-2, with D maybe TRBD2 (6 bases). The germline V gene has CDR1 SGHAT and CDR2 FQNNGV. Trimming took 2 bases from V and 5 from J, leaving 12 bases between them. This CDR3 is 15 amino acids long. CDR3 DNA: TGTGCCAGCAGCTTAATCGGGAGTGGAACCGGGGAGCTGTTTTTT. This sequence encodes CASSLIGSGTGELFF. Full variable domain (rest looked up from reference TRBV11-2 and TRBJ2-2): EAGVAQSPRYKIIEKRQSVAFWCNPISGHATLYWYQQILGQGPKLLIQFQNNGVVDDSQLPKDRFSAERLKGVDSTLKIQPAKLEDSAVYLCASSLIGSGTGELFFGEGSRLTVL.

The V call is TRBV6-6, the J call TRBJ2-7, with TRBD1 matching over 10 bases. Germline CDR1 MNHNY, CDR2 SVGAGI (reference sequence). The junction had 4 bases not matched to a gene; V was cut back by 6 bases and J by 5 bases. The CDR3 is 13 residues long. Written as DNA, the CDR3 is TGTGCCAGCAGCGACAGGGGGCAGAACGAGCAGTACTTC. This codes for CASSDRGQNEQYF.

The genes are TRBV9 and TRBJ2-1, with 11 bases lining up with TRBD2. The junction had 11 bases not matched to a gene; V was cut back by 2 bases and J by 4 bases. CDR3 length: 18 amino acids. The germline gives CDR1 SGDLS, CDR2 YYNGEE. Here the CDR3 reads CASSVGSGRGVSYNEQFF. DNA of the CDR3: TGTGCCAGCAGCGTGGGTAGCGGGAGGGGAGTTTCTTACAATGAGCAGTTCTTC.

V is TRBV11-2 and J is TRBJ2-7; 7 bases align to TRBD1. With V trimmed by 0 bases and J by 4 bases, 6 bases remained unmatched. The CDR3 consists of 15 residues. Germline lookup yields CDR1 SGHAT and CDR2 FQNNGV. The CDR3 nucleotides are TGTGCCAGCAGCTTAGATCCGGGACAGAATTACGAGCAGTACTTC. It translates to CASSLDPGQNYEQYF.

This clone was detected only a few times. V gene TRBV5-1 combines with J gene TRBJ1-4; possibly TRBD1 for D (5 bases). Per germline, CDR1 SGHRS and CDR2 YFSETQ. The CDR3 is made up of 15 amino acids. Trimming removed 5 bases at V and 4 bases at J, with 15 bases between. The chain's CDR3 is CASRETVSVNEKLFF. The CDR3 bases are TGCGCCAGCAGGGAGACAGTCTCTGTTAATGAAAAACTGTTTTTT.

The chain links TRBV6-6 to TRBJ1-6; D possibly corresponds to TRBD1 (5 bases). This CDR3 has 15 amino acids. V was cut by 7 bases and J by 10 bases, with 20 bases left in between. Germline CDR1 is MNHNY and CDR2 is SVGAGI (reference sequence). In DNA, the CDR3 is TGTGCCAGCACTAAGGCCGGGGGTTTGGGATCACCCCTCCACTTT. As protein: CASTKAGGLGSPLHF.

This rearrangement joins TRBV6-1 to TRBJ1-5, with D tentatively TRBD1 (5 bases). Germline V gene sequence: CDR1 MNHNS, CDR2 SASEGT. Trimming shortened V by 2 bases and J by 5 bases, and 7 bases separated the two germline ends. The CDR3 extends over 13 amino acids. For the CDR3, the DNA is TGTGCCAGCAGTGAACGGGGGGATCAGCCCCAGCATTTT. As protein: CASSERGDQPQHF.

The V and J genes are TRBV10-2 and TRBJ2-2, with 7 bases identical to TRBD1. The V gene end was trimmed by 8 bases and the J gene end by 3 bases; junction bases not matched to a gene: 6. The germline gives CDR1 WSHSY, CDR2 SAAADI. The CDR3 has 14 amino acids. CDR3: CASGGQAYTGELFF. CDR3 bases: TGCGCCAGCGGCGGACAGGCGTACACCGGGGAGCTGTTTTTT.

The J gene is TRBJ2-5, the V gene TRBV7-9; TRBD2 is a possible D gene (5 bases). The assigned J gene may be wrong: the sequence end matches TRBJ2-7 better. The CDR3 loop spans 15 amino acids. Germline values: CDR1 SEHNR, CDR2 FQNEAQ (reference sequence). The CDR3 reads CASSLVLGDLYEQYF. In nucleotides, the CDR3 is TGTGCCAGCAGCTTAGTTTTGGGAGATCTATACGAGCAGTACTTC.

V gene TRBV19 combines with J gene TRBJ2-1, with TRBD2 matching 8 bases. Trimming took 3 bases from V and 6 from J; bases not matched to a gene: 7. CDR1 is LNHDA, CDR2 SQIVND, per germline (reference sequence). This CDR3 has 15 residues. The DNA of the CDR3 is TGTGCCAGTAGTATGGGGAGCGGGGGCCGCAATGAGCAGTTCTTC. It translates to CASSMGSGGRNEQFF.

This chain uses TRBV27 with TRBJ2-7; tentative D call: TRBD2 (6 bases). Germline lookup yields CDR1 MNHEY and CDR2 SMNVEV (reference sequence). The CDR3 has 15 residues. Trimming left V 5 bases short and J 1 base short, with 15 bases between. The CDR3 here is CASSPARGGSYEQYF. The CDR3 DNA follows: TGTGCCAGCAGTCCCGCGCGGGGTGGTTCCTACGAGCAGTACTTC.

This clone was seen more than once but under ten times. The chain uses TRBV5-1 and TRBJ2-7; 11 bases are a match to TRBD2. CDR1 is SGHRS, CDR2 YFSETQ, per germline. With 7 bases clipped from V and 4 bases from J, the junction kept 7 bases outside the gene matches. This CDR3 has 14 residues. DNA of the CDR3: TGCGCCAGCGGTGATAGCGGGGGGGCTTACGAGCAGTACTTC. Translating it yields CASGDSGGAYEQYF.

This chain uses TRBV6-1 with TRBJ2-5, with D tentatively TRBD1 (6 bases). CDR1 is MNHNS, CDR2 SASEGT, per germline. Trimming shortened V by 7 bases and J by 5 bases, and 20 bases separated the two germline ends. This CDR3 is 15 amino acids long. CDR3 residues: CASIHPQRQGETQYF. The DNA of the CDR3 is TGTGCCAGCATCCACCCCCAGCGTCAGGGGGAGACCCAGTACTTC.

J is TRBJ2-5 and V is TRBV6-6, with a tentative D call TRBD1 (5 bases). TRBJ2-7 explains the end of the DNA better; the J call may be wrong. Per the germline V gene, CDR1 is MNHNY and CDR2 is SVGAGI (reference sequence). The length of the CDR3 is 15 residues. The chain's CDR3 is CASSYGAGASYEQYF. The CDR3, as DNA: TGTGCCAGCAGTTACGGGGCTGGGGCCTCCTACGAGCAGTACTTC.

This chain joins TRBV19 and TRBJ2-5; the D is unclear. The CDR3 totals 14 residues. V lost 3 bases to trimming and J lost 0 bases, with 8 bases between them. Germline CDR1 LNHDA, CDR2 SQIVND (reference sequence). The CDR3 spells CASSMGSYQETQYF. CDR3 coding DNA: TGTGCCAGTAGTATGGGCTCGTACCAAGAGACCCAGTACTTC.